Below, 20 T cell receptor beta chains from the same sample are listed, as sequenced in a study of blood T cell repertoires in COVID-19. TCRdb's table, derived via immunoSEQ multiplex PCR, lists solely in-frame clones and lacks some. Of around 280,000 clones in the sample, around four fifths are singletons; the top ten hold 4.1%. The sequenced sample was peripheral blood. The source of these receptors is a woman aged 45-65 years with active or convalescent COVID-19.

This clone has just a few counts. This chain's CDR3 is CASRVDTNYGYTF. The DNA of the CDR3 is TGTGCCAGCAGGGTGGACACTAACTATGGCTACACCTTC. The chain combines TRBV2 with TRBJ1-2; D might be TRBD1 (5 bases). CDR1 and CDR2 (germline): SNHLY, FYNNEI. Deletions cut 6 bases from V and 0 bases from J, with 8 bases between. The CDR3 runs 13 residues.

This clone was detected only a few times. In DNA form, the CDR3 reads TGTGCCAGCAGCCCGATGGGGAGCGCCGGGGAGCTGTTTTTT. Amino acid sequence: CASSPMGSAGELFF. This chain uses TRBV4-2 with TRBJ2-2, with a possible D match to TRBD2 (5 bases). The germline V and J ends were trimmed by 4 bases and 6 bases, with 12 bases remaining between them. There are 14 residues in the CDR3. Germline values: CDR1 LGHNA, CDR2 YNFKEQ.

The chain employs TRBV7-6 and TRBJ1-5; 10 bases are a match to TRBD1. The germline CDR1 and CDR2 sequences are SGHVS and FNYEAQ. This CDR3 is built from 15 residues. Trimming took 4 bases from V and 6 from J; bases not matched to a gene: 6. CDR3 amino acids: CASSSFRDRGQPQHF. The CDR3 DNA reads TGTGCCAGCAGCTCCTTCCGGGACAGGGGTCAGCCCCAGCATTTT. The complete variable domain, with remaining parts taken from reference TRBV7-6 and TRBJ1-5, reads GAGVSQSPRYKVTKRGQDVALRCDPISGHVSLYWYRQALGQGPEFLTYFNYEAQQDKSGLPNDRFSAERPEGSISTLTIQRTEQRDSAMYRCASSSFRDRGQPQHFGDGTRLSIL.

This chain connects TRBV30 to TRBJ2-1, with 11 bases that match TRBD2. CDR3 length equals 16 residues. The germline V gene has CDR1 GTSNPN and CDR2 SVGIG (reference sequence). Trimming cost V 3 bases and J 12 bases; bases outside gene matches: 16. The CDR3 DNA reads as TGTGCCTGGAGCCCTTTCGGGACTAGCGGAGCGGGGGGGCAGTTCTTC. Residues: CAWSPFGTSGAGGQFF. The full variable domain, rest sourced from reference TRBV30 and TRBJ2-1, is SQTIHQWPATLVQPVGSPLSLECTVEGTSNPNLYWYRQAAGRGLQLLFYSVGIGQISSEVPQNLSASRPQDRQFILSSKKLLLSDSGFYLCAWSPFGTSGAGGQFFGPGTRLTVL.

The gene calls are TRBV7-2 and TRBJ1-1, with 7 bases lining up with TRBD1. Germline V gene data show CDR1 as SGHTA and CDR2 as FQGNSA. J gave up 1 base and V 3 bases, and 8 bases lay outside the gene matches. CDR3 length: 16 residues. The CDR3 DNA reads TGTGCCAGCAGCTTGACGTCCCGGACAGGGAACACTGAAGCTTTCTTT. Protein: CASSLTSRTGNTEAFF.

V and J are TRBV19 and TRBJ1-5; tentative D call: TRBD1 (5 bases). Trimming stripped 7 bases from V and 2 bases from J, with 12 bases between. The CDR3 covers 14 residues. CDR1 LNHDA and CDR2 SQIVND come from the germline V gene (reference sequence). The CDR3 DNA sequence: TGTGCCAGTAAGGGCAGGGTTGGCAATCAGCCCCAGCATTTT. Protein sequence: CASKGRVGNQPQHF.

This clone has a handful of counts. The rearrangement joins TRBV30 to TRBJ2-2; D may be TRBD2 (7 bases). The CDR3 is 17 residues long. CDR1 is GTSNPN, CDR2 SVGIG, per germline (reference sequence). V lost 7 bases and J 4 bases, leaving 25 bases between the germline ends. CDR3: CALNPGLRRGGTGELFF. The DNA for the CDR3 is TGTGCCTTGAACCCGGGACTCAGAAGGGGGGGCACCGGGGAGCTGTTTTTT.

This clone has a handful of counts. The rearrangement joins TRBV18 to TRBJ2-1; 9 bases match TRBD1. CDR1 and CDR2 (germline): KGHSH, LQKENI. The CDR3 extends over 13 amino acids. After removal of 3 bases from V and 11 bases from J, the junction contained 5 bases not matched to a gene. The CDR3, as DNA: TGTGCCAGCTCACCGGGACAGGGTCAGCAGCAGTTCTTC. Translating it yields CASSPGQGQQQFF.

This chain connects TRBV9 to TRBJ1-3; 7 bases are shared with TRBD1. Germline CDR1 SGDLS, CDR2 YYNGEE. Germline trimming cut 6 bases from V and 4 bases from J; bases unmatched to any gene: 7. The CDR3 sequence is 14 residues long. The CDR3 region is CASTRRGSGNTIYF. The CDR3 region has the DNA TGTGCCAGCACGCGCAGGGGGTCCGGAAACACCATATATTTT.

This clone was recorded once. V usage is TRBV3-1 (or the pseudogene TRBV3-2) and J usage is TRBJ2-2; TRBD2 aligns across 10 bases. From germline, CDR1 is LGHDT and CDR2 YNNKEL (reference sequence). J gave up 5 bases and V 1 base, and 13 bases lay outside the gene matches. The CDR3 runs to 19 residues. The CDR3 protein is CASSQVIPLLAGGTGELFF. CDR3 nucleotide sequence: TGTGCCAGCAGCCAAGTTATCCCATTATTAGCGGGGGGTACCGGGGAGCTGTTTTTT.

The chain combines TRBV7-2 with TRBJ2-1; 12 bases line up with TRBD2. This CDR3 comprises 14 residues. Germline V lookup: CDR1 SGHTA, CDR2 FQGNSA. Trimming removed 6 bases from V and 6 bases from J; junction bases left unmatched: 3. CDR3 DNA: TGTGCCAGCAGACCTAGCGGGAGGGGCAATGAGCAGTTCTTC. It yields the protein CASRPSGRGNEQFF.

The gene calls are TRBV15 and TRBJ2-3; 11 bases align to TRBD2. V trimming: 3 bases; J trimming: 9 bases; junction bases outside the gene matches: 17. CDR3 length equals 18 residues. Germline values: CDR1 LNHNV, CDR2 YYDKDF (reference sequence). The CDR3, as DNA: TGTGCCACCAGCAGGTTTCGGGCTAGCGGGAGGACGGTTGACACGCAGTATTTT. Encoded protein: CATSRFRASGRTVDTQYF.

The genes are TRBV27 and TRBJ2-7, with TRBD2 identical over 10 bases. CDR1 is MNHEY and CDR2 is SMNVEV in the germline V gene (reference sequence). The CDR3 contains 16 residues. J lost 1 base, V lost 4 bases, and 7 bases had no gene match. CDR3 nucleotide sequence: TGTGCCAGCAGTTCGATCCTAGCGGGAGCGTCCTACGAGCAGTACTTC. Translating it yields CASSSILAGASYEQYF.

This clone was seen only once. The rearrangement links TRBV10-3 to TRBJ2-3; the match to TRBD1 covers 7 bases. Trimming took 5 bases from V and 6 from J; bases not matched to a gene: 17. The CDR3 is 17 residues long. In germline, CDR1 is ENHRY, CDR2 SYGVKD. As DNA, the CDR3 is TGTGCCATCAGTAGACCGCAACAGGGGTTTGCTTCGGATACGCAGTATTTT. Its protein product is CAISRPQQGFASDTQYF.

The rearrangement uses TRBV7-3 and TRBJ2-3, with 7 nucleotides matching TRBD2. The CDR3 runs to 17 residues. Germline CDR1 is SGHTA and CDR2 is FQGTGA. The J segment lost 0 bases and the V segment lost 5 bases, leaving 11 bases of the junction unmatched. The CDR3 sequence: CASSPIRLAGSTDTQYF. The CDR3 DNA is TGTGCCAGCAGCCCCATCCGACTAGCCGGTAGCACAGATACGCAGTATTTT. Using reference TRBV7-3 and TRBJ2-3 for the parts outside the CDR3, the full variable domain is GAGVSQTPSNKVTEKGKYVELRCDPISGHTALYWYRQSLGQGPEFLIYFQGTGAADDSGLPNDRFFAVRPEGSVSTLKIQRTERGDSAVYLCASSPIRLAGSTDTQYFGPGTRLTVL.

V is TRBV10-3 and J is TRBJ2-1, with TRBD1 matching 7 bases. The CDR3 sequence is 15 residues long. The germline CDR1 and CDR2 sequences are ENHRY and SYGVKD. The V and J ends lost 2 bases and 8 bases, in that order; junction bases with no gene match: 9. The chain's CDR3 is CAISEGTPQGDEQFF. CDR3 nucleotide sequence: TGTGCCATCAGTGAGGGGACACCCCAGGGGGATGAGCAGTTCTTC.

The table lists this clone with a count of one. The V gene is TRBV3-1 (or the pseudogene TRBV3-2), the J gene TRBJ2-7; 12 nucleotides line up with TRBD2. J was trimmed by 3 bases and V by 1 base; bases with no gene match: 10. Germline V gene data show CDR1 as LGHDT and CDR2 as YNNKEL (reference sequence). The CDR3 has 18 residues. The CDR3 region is CASSQVYRGLAGNYEQYF. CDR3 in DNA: TGTGCCAGCAGCCAAGTCTATCGCGGACTAGCGGGAAACTACGAGCAGTACTTC.

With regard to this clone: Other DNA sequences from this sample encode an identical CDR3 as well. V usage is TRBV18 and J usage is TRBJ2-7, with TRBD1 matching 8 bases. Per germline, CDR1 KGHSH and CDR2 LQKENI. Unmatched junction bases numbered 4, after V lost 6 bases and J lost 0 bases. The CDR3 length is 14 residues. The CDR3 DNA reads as TGTGCCAGCTCCCTCGGACAGGGCTCCTACGAGCAGTACTTC. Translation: CASSLGQGSYEQYF.

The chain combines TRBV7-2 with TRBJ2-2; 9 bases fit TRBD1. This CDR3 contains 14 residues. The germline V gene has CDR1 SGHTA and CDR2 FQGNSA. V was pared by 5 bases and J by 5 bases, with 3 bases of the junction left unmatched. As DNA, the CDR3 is TGTGCCAGCAGCCGGGACAGGGTAACCGGGGAGCTGTTTTTT. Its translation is CASSRDRVTGELFF.

The CDR3 reads CASSPGGGLYEQYF. The CDR3 DNA is TGTGCCAGCAGCCCTGGGGGGGGCCTCTACGAGCAGTACTTC. The chain uses TRBV5-6 and TRBJ2-7; D perhaps matches TRBD2 (7 bases). The CDR3 covers 14 residues. The V end was cut by 4 bases, the J end by 3 bases, with 14 bases between. The germline CDR1 and CDR2 sequences are SGHDT and YYEEEE.